This passage covers 13 T cell receptor beta chains from one sample sequenced in a study of blood T cell repertoires in COVID-19 (dated by TCRdb to about 2020). Library method: the immunoSEQ multiplex PCR assay. What TCRdb holds here is the immuneACCESS table cut down to in-frame rearrangements. Part of the clones is not present; checked against another copy, under half of the missing clones reflect an unresolved V gene, and the others are unexplained. In this sample the table shows some 270,000 clones, roughly 89% of which occur a single time. The ten biggest clones cover less than 5% of the sample. The sequenced sample consisted of peripheral blood. The receptors here all came from a woman in her 40s who had recovered from COVID-19.

The chain recombines TRBV2 with TRBJ2-2; D is undetermined. The germline gives CDR1 SNHLY, CDR2 FYNNEI. The CDR3 is 16 residues long. V was clipped by 3 bases and J by 0 bases, with 11 bases between them. The CDR3, as DNA: TGTGCCAGCAGTGATCTTGGAAGCGCGAACACCGGGGAGCTGTTTTTT. Translated, it gives CASSDLGSANTGELFF.

V gene TRBV6-5 combines with J gene TRBJ2-7; TRBD1 agrees at 10 bases. This CDR3 comprises 14 residues. The germline V gene has CDR1 MNHEY and CDR2 SVGAGI. V was pared by 6 bases and J by 4 bases, with 6 bases of the junction left unmatched. The CDR3 DNA sequence: TGTGCCAGCAGCCCGGGACAGGGGATGTACGAGCAGTACTTC. It is translated as CASSPGQGMYEQYF.

This chain links TRBV6-5 with TRBJ2-3; TRBD2 matches at 10 bases. The CDR3 spans 14 residues. With V trimmed by 8 bases and J by 14 bases, 16 bases remained unmatched. Looked up from germline, CDR1 is MNHEY and CDR2 is SVGAGI. The CDR3 region is CASCSTSGPRRVYF. CDR3 nucleotide sequence: TGTGCCAGCTGCTCGACTAGCGGGCCCCGAAGAGTGTATTTT.

The rearrangement joins TRBV2 to TRBJ2-1; no definite D call. The CDR3 is 14 amino acids. V lost 2 bases to trimming and J lost 7 bases, with 12 bases between them. Germline V gene lookup returns CDR1 SNHLY and CDR2 FYNNEI. The CDR3 spells CASSEIIALNEQFF. The CDR3 DNA reads as TGTGCCAGCAGTGAAATAATCGCGTTAAATGAGCAGTTCTTC.

This chain uses TRBV27 with TRBJ2-3; D not certain. CDR3 length equals 13 residues. V lost 2 bases to trimming and J lost 3 bases, with 6 bases between them. Germline V gene sequence: CDR1 MNHEY, CDR2 SMNVEV (reference sequence). CDR3 loop: CASSLILTDTQYF. The CDR3 coding sequence is TGTGCCAGCAGTTTAATTCTGACAGATACGCAGTATTTT.

The CDR3 sequence: CASSVTNRGHWNEQFF. CDR3 DNA sequence: TGTGCCAGCAGCGTAACGAACAGGGGGCATTGGAATGAGCAGTTCTTC. The chain links TRBV9 to TRBJ2-1; 9 bases fit TRBD1. Germline V lookup: CDR1 SGDLS, CDR2 YYNGEE. With 1 base clipped from V and 7 bases from J, the junction kept 9 bases outside the gene matches. The CDR3 spans 16 residues.

The chain couples TRBV27 to TRBJ2-7; TRBD1 matches at 9 bases. The CDR3 has 15 residues. J was trimmed by 5 bases and V by 6 bases; bases with no gene match: 11. Germline values: CDR1 MNHEY, CDR2 SMNVEV (reference sequence). In DNA form, the CDR3 reads TGTGCCAGCAGGCCGAGCGGACAGGGGCGCGACGAGCAGTACGTC. This gives the protein CASRPSGQGRDEQYV.

The chain employs TRBV11-2 and TRBJ2-1; 8 bases line up with TRBD2. J gave up 7 bases and V 5 bases, and 16 bases lay outside the gene matches. CDR1 SGHAT and CDR2 FQNNGV come from the germline V gene. The CDR3 spans 17 residues. The CDR3: CASSPLGSGSLLNEQFF. CDR3 nucleotide sequence: TGTGCCAGCAGCCCGCTGGGAAGCGGGAGTTTATTGAATGAGCAGTTCTTC.

The genes are TRBV28 and TRBJ1-5, with 10 bases fitting TRBD1. Trimming removed 6 bases from V and 0 bases from J; junction bases left unmatched: 14. The CDR3 contains 19 residues. CDR1 and CDR2 from the germline V gene are MDHEN and SYDVKM. CDR3 sequence: CASSSETGTGALSNQPQHF. In DNA form, the CDR3 reads TGTGCCAGCAGCTCAGAGACCGGGACAGGGGCACTTAGCAATCAGCCCCAGCATTTT.

For the CDR3, the DNA is TGTGCCAGCAGTTTTCAGGGAAGGAAGGAAAAACTGTTTTTT. This sequence encodes CASSFQGRKEKLFF. The chain links TRBV6-2 or TRBV6-3 to TRBJ1-4, with a tentative D call TRBD1 (5 bases). CDR3 length: 14 residues. The germline V and J ends were trimmed by 4 bases and 8 bases, with 14 bases remaining between them. Germline CDR1 reads MNHEY; CDR2 reads SVGEGT.

The J gene is TRBJ1-1, the V gene TRBV3-1 (or the pseudogene TRBV3-2); D gene unclear. There are 13 residues in the CDR3. The V gene lost 1 base and the J gene lost 9 bases, with 12 bases spanning the gap. Looked up from germline, CDR1 is LGHDT and CDR2 is YNNKEL (reference sequence). The CDR3 here is CASSQGREGKAFF. The CDR3 DNA sequence: TGTGCCAGCAGCCAAGGGAGGGAGGGTAAAGCTTTCTTT.

Here the CDR3 DNA reads TGTGCCAGCAGCTTGGCGGGAGACCCCTACAATGAGCAGTTCTTC. It specifies CASSLAGDPYNEQFF. V is TRBV5-4 and J is TRBJ2-1, with D possibly matching TRBD2 (6 bases). The germline CDR1 and CDR2 sequences are SGHNT and YYREEE (reference sequence). The V gene lost 0 bases and the J gene lost 2 bases, with 9 bases spanning the gap. The CDR3 is made up of 15 amino acids.

The chain links TRBV15 to TRBJ1-3; maybe TRBD1 (6 bases). Germline V gene lookup returns CDR1 LNHNV and CDR2 YYDKDF (reference sequence). The CDR3 totals 15 residues. V dropped 0 bases and J dropped 4 bases, with 10 bases sitting between them. In nucleotides, the CDR3 is TGTGCCACCAGCAGAGACCAGGGGCCGGGAAACACCATATATTTT. Amino acid sequence: CATSRDQGPGNTIYF.